A selection of T cell receptor beta chains follows, all from one sample in a study of regulatory T cells in long-lasting Graves disease. TCRdb passed the multiplex PCR reads through MiXCR, listing each CDR3 protein once. The sample holds more than 300,000 distinct CDR3 sequences, 20% seen once. The sample in question was peripheral blood mononuclear cells (PBMCs), obtained when the disease was refractory, from a patient treated with antithyroid drugs. These receptor sequences come from a female donor with Graves disease. Each CDR3 is given with its conserved first and last residue. Each record gives: V gene, J gene, D gene, clone size, CDR3 protein, CDR3 DNA. The D gene is left open where the match is weak. Some rows mark clone size as missing; the rest say once, few, many or name a class of expanded clone.

v_gene: TRBV5-1; j_gene: TRBJ2-2; d_gene: TRBD2; abundance: .; CDR3aa: CASSLNPPSSGYTGELFF; CDR3nt: TGCGCCAGCAGCTTGAACCCCCCATCTAGCGGATACACCGGGGAGCTGTTTTTT
v_gene: TRBV20-1; j_gene: TRBJ2-7; d_gene: TRBD2; abundance: few; CDR3aa: CSAPTSGNYEQYF; CDR3nt: TGCAGTGCTCCGACTAGCGGGAACTACGAGCAGTACTTC
v_gene: TRBV10-3; j_gene: TRBJ2-1; d_gene: TRBD2; abundance: .; CDR3aa: CAISGGTSDYNEQFF; CDR3nt: TGTGCCATCAGTGGGGGGACTAGCGACTACAATGAGCAGTTCTTC
v_gene: TRBV28; j_gene: TRBJ1-4; d_gene: .; abundance: many; CDR3aa: CASGNEKLFF; CDR3nt: TGTGCCAGCGGAAATGAAAAACTGTTTTTT
v_gene: TRBV2; j_gene: TRBJ1-4; d_gene: TRBD1; abundance: many; CDR3aa: CASSQDREYEKLFF; CDR3nt: TGTGCCAGCAGCCAGGACAGGGAATATGAAAAACTGTTTTTT
v_gene: TRBV12-3/TRBV12-4; j_gene: TRBJ2-1; d_gene: .; abundance: .; CDR3aa: CASSWGRGNEQFF; CDR3nt: TGTGCCAGCAGTTGGGGGCGGGGGAATGAGCAGTTCTTC
v_gene: TRBV7-2; j_gene: TRBJ1-2; d_gene: TRBD1; abundance: many; CDR3aa: CASSRLGDRDSYGYTF; CDR3nt: TGTGCCAGCAGCAGATTGGGGGACAGAGACAGCTATGGCTACACCTTC
v_gene: TRBV7-6; j_gene: TRBJ2-3; d_gene: .; abundance: .; CDR3aa: CASSLGHLPDTDTQYF; CDR3nt: TGTGCCAGCAGCTTGGGACACTTACCAGACACAGATACGCAGTATTTT
v_gene: TRBV24-1; j_gene: TRBJ1-5; d_gene: TRBD1; abundance: many; CDR3aa: CATSDSLDRDDQPQHF; CDR3nt: TGTGCCACCAGTGATTCCCTCGACAGGGACGATCAGCCCCAGCATTTT
v_gene: TRBV6-2/TRBV6-3; j_gene: TRBJ1-5; d_gene: TRBD1; abundance: .; CDR3aa: CASSVRGLSGNQPQHF; CDR3nt: TGTGCCAGCAGCGTTAGGGGGCTCAGCGGGAATCAGCCCCAGCATTTT
v_gene: TRBV7-8; j_gene: TRBJ2-1; d_gene: TRBD2; abundance: .; CDR3aa: CASRPLTSGGEQFF; CDR3nt: TGTGCCAGCAGACCGTTAACTAGCGGGGGAGAGCAGTTCTTC
v_gene: TRBV20-1; j_gene: TRBJ1-2; d_gene: .; abundance: many; CDR3aa: CSARDFLKGRNYGYTF; CDR3nt: TGCAGTGCTAGAGATTTTTTGAAGGGTCGAAACTATGGCTACACCTTC
v_gene: TRBV20-1; j_gene: TRBJ1-1; d_gene: .; abundance: .; CDR3aa: CSARVQPGNTEAFF; CDR3nt: TGCAGTGCTAGAGTCCAGCCCGGGAACACTGAAGCTTTCTTT
v_gene: TRBV12-3/TRBV12-4; j_gene: TRBJ1-1; d_gene: TRBD1; abundance: .; CDR3aa: CASRPSGTGREAFF; CDR3nt: TGTGCCAGCAGGCCCTCCGGGACAGGGCGTGAAGCTTTCTTT
v_gene: TRBV5-4; j_gene: TRBJ2-5; d_gene: .; abundance: .; CDR3aa: CASSLRRGGAGETQYF; CDR3nt: TGTGCCAGCAGCTTGCGCCGCGGAGGGGCGGGGGAGACCCAGTACTTC
v_gene: TRBV6-5; j_gene: TRBJ1-1; d_gene: .; abundance: few; CDR3aa: CASSYSGGVAGEAFF; CDR3nt: TGTGCCAGCAGTTACTCGGGAGGGGTCGCAGGTGAAGCTTTCTTT
v_gene: TRBV10-3; j_gene: TRBJ1-2; d_gene: TRBD1; abundance: .; CDR3aa: CAITRDPDRRNYGYTF; CDR3nt: TGTGCCATCACCAGAGACCCGGACAGGCGAAACTATGGCTACACCTTC
v_gene: TRBV2; j_gene: TRBJ1-4; d_gene: .; abundance: many; CDR3aa: CASSDPGRHNF; CDR3nt: TGTGCCAGCAGTGATCCTGGACGACATAATTTT
v_gene: TRBV6-1; j_gene: TRBJ2-2; d_gene: TRBD1; abundance: many; CDR3aa: CASSSTGYTGELFF; CDR3nt: TGTGCCAGCAGCTCGACAGGGTACACCGGGGAGCTGTTTTTT
v_gene: TRBV4-3; j_gene: TRBJ1-4; d_gene: .; abundance: few; CDR3aa: CASSPSVANEKLFF; CDR3nt: TGCGCCAGCAGCCCCTCTGTAGCTAATGAAAAACTGTTTTTT
v_gene: TRBV9; j_gene: TRBJ2-2; d_gene: TRBD1; abundance: .; CDR3aa: CASSVEGGAGTGELFF; CDR3nt: TGTGCCAGCAGCGTAGAAGGGGGCGCGGGCACCGGGGAGCTGTTTTTT
v_gene: TRBV27; j_gene: TRBJ2-7; d_gene: .; abundance: few; CDR3aa: CASGSSNSYEQYF; CDR3nt: TGTGCCAGCGGTTCTTCGAACTCCTACGAGCAGTACTTC
v_gene: TRBV18; j_gene: TRBJ1-1; d_gene: .; abundance: many; CDR3aa: CASSPPVGEDRLAFF; CDR3nt: TGTGCCAGCTCACCACCGGTAGGGGAGGATCGTTTAGCTTTCTTT
v_gene: TRBV6-1; j_gene: TRBJ1-1; d_gene: .; abundance: few; CDR3aa: CASRAPGERAFF; CDR3nt: TGTGCCAGCAGAGCTCCGGGGGAGCGAGCTTTCTTT
v_gene: TRBV28; j_gene: TRBJ1-3; d_gene: TRBD1; abundance: many; CDR3aa: CASSLTGGPGNTIYF; CDR3nt: TGTGCCAGCAGTTTGACAGGGGGACCTGGAAACACCATATATTTT
v_gene: TRBV6-1; j_gene: TRBJ2-5; d_gene: TRBD1; abundance: many; CDR3aa: CASSHGTGYQETQYF; CDR3nt: TGTGCCAGCAGTCACGGGACAGGGTACCAAGAGACCCAGTACTTC
v_gene: TRBV7-9; j_gene: TRBJ2-1; d_gene: TRBD1; abundance: once; CDR3aa: CASSLVWDRDYNEQLF; CDR3nt: TGTGCCAGCAGCTTAGTTTGGGACAGGGACTACAATGAGCAGCTCTTC
v_gene: TRBV11-2; j_gene: TRBJ2-7; d_gene: .; abundance: .; CDR3aa: CASSPFSEQYF; CDR3nt: TGTGCCAGCAGCCCCTTTAGCGAGCAGTACTTC
v_gene: TRBV27; j_gene: TRBJ2-1; d_gene: TRBD2; abundance: .; CDR3aa: CASSLHSGGAYNEQFF; CDR3nt: TGTGCCAGCAGCCTACACAGCGGGGGGGCCTACAATGAGCAGTTCTTC
v_gene: TRBV27; j_gene: TRBJ2-5; d_gene: .; abundance: many; CDR3aa: CASSLKDSLLETQYF; CDR3nt: TGTGCCAGCAGTTTGAAGGACAGCCTCCTTGAGACCCAGTACTTC
v_gene: TRBV6-4; j_gene: TRBJ2-7; d_gene: TRBD1; abundance: medium-sized; CDR3aa: CASSPGTGGDEQYF; CDR3nt: TGTGCCAGCAGTCCCGGGACAGGGGGTGACGAGCAGTACTTC
v_gene: TRBV11-2; j_gene: TRBJ2-5; d_gene: .; abundance: many; CDR3aa: CASSPPWGRETQYF; CDR3nt: TGTGCCAGCAGCCCCCCGTGGGGACGGGAGACCCAGTACTTC
v_gene: TRBV19; j_gene: TRBJ1-4; d_gene: .; abundance: many; CDR3aa: CASSIWDSRNEKLFF; CDR3nt: TGTGCCAGTAGTATCTGGGACTCGAGAAATGAAAAACTGTTTTTT
v_gene: TRBV28; j_gene: TRBJ2-3; d_gene: .; abundance: .; CDR3aa: CASTPGGLNLQFLTDTQYF; CDR3nt: TGTGCCAGCACCCCTGGGGGACTGAACTTACAGTTCCTCACAGATACGCAGTATTTT
v_gene: TRBV6-1; j_gene: TRBJ2-7; d_gene: TRBD2; abundance: many; CDR3aa: CASSEWTSGRARFGLEQYF; CDR3nt: TGTGCCAGCAGTGAATGGACTAGCGGGAGGGCCCGGTTTGGACTCGAGCAGTACTTC
v_gene: TRBV10-3; j_gene: TRBJ1-5; d_gene: TRBD1; abundance: .; CDR3aa: CAISESIGTGAPYSNQPQHF; CDR3nt: TGTGCCATCAGTGAGTCTATTGGGACAGGGGCCCCGTATAGCAATCAGCCCCAGCATTTT
v_gene: TRBV7-2; j_gene: TRBJ1-4; d_gene: .; abundance: many; CDR3aa: CASSLALNEKLFF; CDR3nt: TGTGCCAGCAGCTTAGCTCTAAATGAAAAACTGTTTTTT
v_gene: TRBV28; j_gene: TRBJ1-6; d_gene: .; abundance: many; CDR3aa: CASSFGGAGNSPLHF; CDR3nt: TGTGCCAGCAGTTTCGGTGGTGCTGGTAATTCACCCCTCCACTTT
v_gene: TRBV5-4; j_gene: TRBJ2-7; d_gene: .; abundance: many; CDR3aa: CASSLDTDSYEQYF; CDR3nt: TGTGCCAGCAGCCTTGACACCGATTCCTACGAGCAGTACTTC
v_gene: TRBV6-1; j_gene: TRBJ1-6; d_gene: TRBD1; abundance: .; CDR3aa: CASTYRGLNSPLHF; CDR3nt: TGTGCCAGCACCTACAGGGGGTTGAATTCACCCCTCCACTTT
v_gene: TRBV28; j_gene: TRBJ2-7; d_gene: .; abundance: many; CDR3aa: CASSSAGAIYEQYF; CDR3nt: TGTGCCAGCAGTTCGGCAGGGGCCATCTACGAGCAGTACTTC
v_gene: TRBV20-1; j_gene: TRBJ2-5; d_gene: .; abundance: once; CDR3aa: CSAYKQETQYF; CDR3nt: TGCAGTGCTTACAAGCAAGAGACCCAGTACTTC
v_gene: TRBV6-5; j_gene: TRBJ1-2; d_gene: TRBD1; abundance: many; CDR3aa: CASSYRRDRPDNYGYTF; CDR3nt: TGTGCCAGCAGTTACCGTCGGGACAGACCAGATAACTATGGCTACACCTTC
v_gene: TRBV28; j_gene: TRBJ1-1; d_gene: .; abundance: many; CDR3aa: CASSLRPQNTEAFF; CDR3nt: TGTGCCAGCAGTTTGCGACCCCAGAACACTGAAGCTTTCTTT
v_gene: TRBV5-1; j_gene: TRBJ2-7; d_gene: TRBD1; abundance: many; CDR3aa: CASSSRTGSTEQYF; CDR3nt: TGCGCCAGCAGCTCTAGGACAGGCTCGACCGAGCAGTACTTC
v_gene: TRBV24-1; j_gene: TRBJ1-5; d_gene: .; abundance: many; CDR3aa: CATSDGDGDQPQHF; CDR3nt: TGTGCCACCAGTGATGGGGACGGGGATCAGCCCCAGCATTTT
v_gene: TRBV20-1; j_gene: TRBJ2-5; d_gene: TRBD1; abundance: few; CDR3aa: CSARGTGGTWETQYF; CDR3nt: TGCAGTGCTCGGGGGACAGGGGGCACATGGGAGACCCAGTACTTC
v_gene: TRBV12-3/TRBV12-4; j_gene: TRBJ1-5; d_gene: .; abundance: .; CDR3aa: CASSAPGFQPQHF; CDR3nt: TGTGCCAGCAGTGCCCCCGGGTTCCAGCCCCAGCATTTT
v_gene: TRBV6-1; j_gene: TRBJ2-5; d_gene: .; abundance: many; CDR3aa: CASRKIRVRETQYF; CDR3nt: TGTGCCAGCAGGAAGATCAGGGTCCGGGAGACCCAGTACTTC
v_gene: TRBV20-1; j_gene: TRBJ1-2; d_gene: .; abundance: many; CDR3aa: CSARVEGGYTF; CDR3nt: TGCAGTGCTAGAGTCGAGGGGGGCTACACCTTC
v_gene: TRBV12-3/TRBV12-4; j_gene: TRBJ2-6; d_gene: .; abundance: many; CDR3aa: CASTDAISGANVLTF; CDR3nt: TGTGCCAGCACTGATGCAATATCTGGGGCCAACGTCCTGACTTTC
v_gene: TRBV15; j_gene: TRBJ2-7; d_gene: .; abundance: few; CDR3aa: CATRDSPSYEQYF; CDR3nt: TGTGCCACCAGGGACAGCCCGTCCTACGAGCAGTACTTC
v_gene: TRBV30; j_gene: TRBJ1-6; d_gene: .; abundance: many; CDR3aa: CAWSVVQGHNSPLHF; CDR3nt: TGTGCCTGGAGTGTCGTACAGGGACATAATTCACCCCTCCACTTT
v_gene: TRBV28; j_gene: TRBJ2-7; d_gene: .; abundance: few; CDR3aa: CASSSSRDEQYF; CDR3nt: TGTGCCAGCAGTTCGTCCCGGGACGAGCAGTACTTC
v_gene: TRBV10-2; j_gene: TRBJ2-2; d_gene: .; abundance: .; CDR3aa: CASSPIWGELFF; CDR3nt: TGCGCCAGCAGCCCCATTTGGGGGGAGCTGTTTTTT
v_gene: TRBV10-3; j_gene: TRBJ1-1; d_gene: .; abundance: many; CDR3aa: CAISESRGFGMNTEAFF; CDR3nt: TGTGCCATCAGTGAGTCAAGAGGGTTCGGAATGAACACTGAAGCTTTCTTT
v_gene: TRBV13; j_gene: TRBJ2-2; d_gene: TRBD1; abundance: .; CDR3aa: CASRSGTGYTGELFF; CDR3nt: TGTGCCAGCAGATCCGGGACAGGGTACACCGGGGAGCTGTTTTTT
v_gene: TRBV20-1; j_gene: TRBJ1-1; d_gene: .; abundance: many; CDR3aa: CSARDQSAVNTEAFF; CDR3nt: TGCAGTGCTAGAGACCAGTCCGCGGTGAACACTGAAGCTTTCTTT
v_gene: TRBV20-1; j_gene: TRBJ1-2; d_gene: .; abundance: few; CDR3aa: CSANKESDTF; CDR3nt: TGCAGTGCTAACAAGGAGTCTGACACCTTC